This TCR beta chain was retrieved from a study of blood T cell repertoires in COVID-19. Turning to the study itself: T cells, B-cell-depleted T cells, or PBMCs provided the cDNA or gDNA that served as material.

The CDR3 has 16 amino acids. Germline V gene sequence: CDR1 LGHDT, CDR2 YNNKEL (reference sequence). The V gene lost 1 base and the J gene lost 5 bases, with 17 bases spanning the gap. This clone was detected only once. The authors' processing: Amplification with reference gene primers provided the estimates of nucleated cell counts. Using immunoSEQ multiplex PCR, the repertoire was profiled, and TCRdb retains in-frame clones only, with some absent. V, J and clone size derive from that table, while D and trimming were established from the DNA sequence. This table has about 200,000 clones, around four fifths appearing once.

Sequenced sample: peripheral blood. This receptor was identified in a human donor in a cohort sampled during active COVID-19. This chain links TRBV3-1 (or the pseudogene TRBV3-2) with TRBJ2-5, with D maybe TRBD2 (7 bases). The CDR3 here is CASSQAHRGARETQYF. CDR3 DNA sequence: TGTGCCAGCAGCCAAGCACATCGGGGGGCGAGGGAGACCCAGTACTTC.